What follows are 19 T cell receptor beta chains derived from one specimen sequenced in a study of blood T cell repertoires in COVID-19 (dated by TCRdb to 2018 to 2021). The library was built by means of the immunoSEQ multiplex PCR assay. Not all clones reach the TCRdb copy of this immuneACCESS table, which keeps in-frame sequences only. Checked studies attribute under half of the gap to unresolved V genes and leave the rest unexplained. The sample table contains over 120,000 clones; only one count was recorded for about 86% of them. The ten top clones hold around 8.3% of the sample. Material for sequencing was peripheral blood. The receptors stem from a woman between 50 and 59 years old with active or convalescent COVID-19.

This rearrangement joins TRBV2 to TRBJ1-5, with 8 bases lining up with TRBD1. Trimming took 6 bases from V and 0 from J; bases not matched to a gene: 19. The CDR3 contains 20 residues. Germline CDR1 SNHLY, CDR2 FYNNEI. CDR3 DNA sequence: TGTGCCAGCAGCACCGCAACCGACAGGGGAGGCCCTTATAGCAATCAGCCCCAGCATTTT. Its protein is CASSTATDRGGPYSNQPQHF.

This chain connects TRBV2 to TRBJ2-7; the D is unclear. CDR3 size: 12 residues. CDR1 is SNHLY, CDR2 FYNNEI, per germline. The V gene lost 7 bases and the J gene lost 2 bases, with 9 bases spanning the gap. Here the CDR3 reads CASTAWAYEQYF. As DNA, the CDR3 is TGTGCCAGCACAGCGTGGGCCTACGAGCAGTACTTC.

In DNA form, the CDR3 reads TGTGCCAGCAGTTTCGACAGGGTTTACTCACCCCTCCACTTT. It encodes CASSFDRVYSPLHF. The chain combines TRBV28 with TRBJ1-6, with 7 nucleotides matching TRBD1. The trim removed 3 bases at V and 10 bases at J, leaving 6 bases unmatched. CDR3 size: 14 residues. Germline V gives CDR1 MDHEN, CDR2 SYDVKM. Complete variable domain (other parts from reference TRBV28 and TRBJ1-6): DVKVTQSSRYLVKRTGEKVFLECVQDMDHENMFWYRQDPGLGLRLIYFSYDVKMKEKGDIPEGYSVSREKKERFSLILESASTNQTSMYLCASSFDRVYSPLHFGNGTRLTVT.

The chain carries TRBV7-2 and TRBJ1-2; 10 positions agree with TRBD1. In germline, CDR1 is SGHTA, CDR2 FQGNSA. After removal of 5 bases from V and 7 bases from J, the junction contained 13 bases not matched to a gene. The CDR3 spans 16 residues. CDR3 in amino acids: CASSRAGTGDIGGYTF. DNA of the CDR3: TGTGCCAGCAGCCGGGCCGGGACAGGGGATATTGGTGGCTACACCTTC.

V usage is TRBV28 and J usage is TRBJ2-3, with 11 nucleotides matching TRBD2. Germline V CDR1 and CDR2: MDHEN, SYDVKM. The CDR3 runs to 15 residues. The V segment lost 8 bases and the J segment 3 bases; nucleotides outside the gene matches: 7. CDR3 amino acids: CASSELAGGTDTQYF. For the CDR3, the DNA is TGTGCCAGCTCGGAGCTAGCGGGAGGAACAGATACGCAGTATTTT.

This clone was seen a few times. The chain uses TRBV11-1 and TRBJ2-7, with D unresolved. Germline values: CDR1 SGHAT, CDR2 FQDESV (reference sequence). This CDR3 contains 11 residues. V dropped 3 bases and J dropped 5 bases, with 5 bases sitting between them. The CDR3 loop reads CASSLADEQYF. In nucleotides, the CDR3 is TGTGCCAGCAGCTTGGCGGACGAGCAGTACTTC.

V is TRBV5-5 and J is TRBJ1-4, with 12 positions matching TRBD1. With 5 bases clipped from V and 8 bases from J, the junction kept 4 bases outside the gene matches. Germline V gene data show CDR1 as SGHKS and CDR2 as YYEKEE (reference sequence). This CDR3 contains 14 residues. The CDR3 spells CASSRDRGPEKLFF. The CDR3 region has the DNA TGTGCCAGCAGTAGGGACAGGGGGCCAGAAAAACTGTTTTTT.

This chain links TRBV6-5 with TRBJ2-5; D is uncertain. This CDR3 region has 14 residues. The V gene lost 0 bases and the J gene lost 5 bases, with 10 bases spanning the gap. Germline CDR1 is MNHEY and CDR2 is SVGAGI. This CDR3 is CASSYSTGGETQYF. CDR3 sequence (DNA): TGTGCCAGCAGTTACTCGACGGGTGGGGAGACCCAGTACTTC.

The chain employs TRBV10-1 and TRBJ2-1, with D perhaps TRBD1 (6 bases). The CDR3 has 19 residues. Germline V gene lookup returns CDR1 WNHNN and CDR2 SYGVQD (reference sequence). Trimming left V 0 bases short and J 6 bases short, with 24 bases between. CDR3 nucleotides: TGCGCCAGCAGTGAGTCCTTGAAACAGGGAGTGGATCGACTCAATGAGCAGTTCTTC. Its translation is CASSESLKQGVDRLNEQFF.

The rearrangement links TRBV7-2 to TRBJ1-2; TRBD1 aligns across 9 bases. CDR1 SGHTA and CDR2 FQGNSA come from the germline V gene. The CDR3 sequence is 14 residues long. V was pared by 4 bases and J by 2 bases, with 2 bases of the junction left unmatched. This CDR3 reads CASSSGTGNYGYTF. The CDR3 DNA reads TGTGCCAGCAGCTCAGGGACAGGGAACTATGGCTACACCTTC.

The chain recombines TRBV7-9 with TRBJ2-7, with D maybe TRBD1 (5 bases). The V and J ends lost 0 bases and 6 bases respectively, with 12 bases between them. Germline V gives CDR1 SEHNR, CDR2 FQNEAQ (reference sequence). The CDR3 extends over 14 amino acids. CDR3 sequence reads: CASSLAEYRSEQYF. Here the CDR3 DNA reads TGTGCCAGCAGCTTAGCAGAATACAGGTCCGAGCAGTACTTC.

The CDR3 loop reads CASSLWGGGQPQHF. The CDR3 DNA reads TGTGCCAGCAGCTTGTGGGGAGGGGGACAGCCCCAGCATTTT. The gene calls are TRBV5-6 and TRBJ1-5; tentative D call: TRBD1 (6 bases). V gave up 1 base and J gave up 7 bases, with 12 bases separating them. CDR3 length: 14 residues. Germline CDR1 SGHDT, CDR2 YYEEEE.

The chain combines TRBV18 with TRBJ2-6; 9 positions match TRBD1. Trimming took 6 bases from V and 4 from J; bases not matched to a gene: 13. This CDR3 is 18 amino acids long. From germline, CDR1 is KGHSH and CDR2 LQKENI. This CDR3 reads CASSQPGDRVSGANVLTF. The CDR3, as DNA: TGTGCCAGCTCCCAGCCAGGGGACAGGGTTTCAGGGGCCAACGTCCTGACTTTC.

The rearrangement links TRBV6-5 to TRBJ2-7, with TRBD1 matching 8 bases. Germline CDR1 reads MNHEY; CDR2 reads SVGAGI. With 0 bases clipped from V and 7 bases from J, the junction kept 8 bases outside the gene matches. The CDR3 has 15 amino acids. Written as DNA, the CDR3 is TGTGCCAGCAGTTACTCGGGACAGGTGTTAGGAGAGCAGTACTTC. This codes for CASSYSGQVLGEQYF.

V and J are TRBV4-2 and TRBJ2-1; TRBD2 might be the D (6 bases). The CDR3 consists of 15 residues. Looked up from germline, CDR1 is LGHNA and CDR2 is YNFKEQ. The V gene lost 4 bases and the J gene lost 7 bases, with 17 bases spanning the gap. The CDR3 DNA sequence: TGTGCCAGCAGCCCGGGATGGGGGGAAGGAAATGAGCAGTTCTTC. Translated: CASSPGWGEGNEQFF.

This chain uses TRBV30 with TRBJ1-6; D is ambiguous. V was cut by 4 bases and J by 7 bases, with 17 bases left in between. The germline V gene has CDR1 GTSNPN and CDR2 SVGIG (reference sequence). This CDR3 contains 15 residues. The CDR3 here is CAWISPGLLNSPLHF. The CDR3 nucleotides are TGTGCCTGGATAAGCCCCGGACTCTTGAATTCACCCCTCCACTTT.

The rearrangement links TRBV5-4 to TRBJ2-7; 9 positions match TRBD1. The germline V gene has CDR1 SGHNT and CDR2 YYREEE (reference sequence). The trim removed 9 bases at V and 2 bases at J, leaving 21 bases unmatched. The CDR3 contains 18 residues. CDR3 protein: CATEIIHVPGQGAYEQYF. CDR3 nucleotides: TGTGCCACCGAAATTATACACGTTCCGGGACAGGGCGCCTACGAGCAGTACTTC.

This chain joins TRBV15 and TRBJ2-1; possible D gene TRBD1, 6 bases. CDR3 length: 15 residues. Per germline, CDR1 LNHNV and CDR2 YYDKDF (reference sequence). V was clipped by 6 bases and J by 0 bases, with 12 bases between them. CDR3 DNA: TGTGCCACCAGAGCGGACAGTAGCTCCTACAATGAGCAGTTCTTC. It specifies CATRADSSSYNEQFF.

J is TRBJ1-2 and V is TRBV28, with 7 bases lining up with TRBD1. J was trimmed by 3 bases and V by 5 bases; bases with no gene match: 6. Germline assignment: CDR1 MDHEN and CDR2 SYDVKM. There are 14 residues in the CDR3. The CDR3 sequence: CASSPLGTDYGYTF. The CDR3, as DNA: TGTGCCAGCAGTCCGCTAGGGACAGACTATGGCTACACCTTC.